A single sample is the source of the 27 T cell receptor beta chains below, sequenced in a study of patients and donors after allogeneic stem cell transplantation. TCRdb itself ran the RT-PCR reads through MiXCR, one entry per CDR3 protein. This repertoire shows approximately 140,000 distinct CDR3 sequences, over 30% found once; its top ten account for roughly 50%. Sequenced: blood, either unsorted or a sorted T cell fraction (not recorded which). Source of these receptors: a human donor who was either an allogeneic HSCT recipient or a stem cell or donor lymphocyte infusion donor (not recorded which). It is not recorded whose cells these are; they may come from a transplant donor.

This clonotype has only a few counts. The gene calls are TRBV6-5 and TRBJ1-4; D perhaps matches TRBD1 (5 bases). The germline gives CDR1 MNHEY, CDR2 SVGAGI. CDR3 length equals 16 residues. V was clipped by 2 bases and J by 7 bases, with 17 bases between them. This CDR3 reads CASSYRLTGQGEKLFF. The CDR3 DNA reads as TGTGCCAGCAGTTACCGCCTCACGGGGCAAGGTGAAAAACTGTTTTTT.

CDR3 amino acids: CASSDGQGSTEAFF. The DNA for the CDR3 is TGTGCCAGCAGCGATGGACAGGGGAGCACTGAAGCTTTCTTT. The J gene is TRBJ1-1, the V gene TRBV5-8; TRBD1 matches 9 bases. The CDR3 sequence is 14 residues long. The germline V gene encodes CDR1 SGHTS and CDR2 YDEGEE. V trimming: 4 bases; J trimming: 4 bases; junction bases outside the gene matches: 5.

Only a few counts were recorded for this clonotype. The chain links TRBV21-1 to TRBJ2-4; TRBD1 is the table's D call and was not checked against the DNA. TRBV21-1 is reported as a pseudogene. CDR3 length: 16 residues. The chain's CDR3 is CASTGRQRTAKNIQYF. CDR3 in DNA: TGTGCCAGCACCGGGCGGCAGAGAACAGCCAAAAACATTCAGTACTTC.

The chain has TRBV10-3 and TRBJ2-1; the D call may be TRBD1 or TRBD2 (5 bases each). Germline CDR1 and CDR2: ENHRY and SYGVKD. CDR3 size: 15 residues. Trimming shortened V by 0 bases and J by 7 bases, and 13 bases separated the two germline ends. CDR3 sequence: CAISESPGTENEQFF. CDR3 DNA: TGTGCCATCAGTGAGTCTCCCGGGACGGAAAATGAGCAGTTCTTC.

This clonotype occurred a few times. This chain uses TRBV7-9 with TRBJ2-1; D is uncertain. The CDR3 length is 12 residues. The germline gives CDR1 SEHNR, CDR2 FQNEAQ (reference sequence). The V end lost 7 bases, the J end lost 15 bases, and 19 bases lay between the germline ends. Here the CDR3 reads CASTPLEGRGFF. CDR3 nucleotide sequence: TGTGCCAGCACCCCTCTAGAAGGGCGCGGGTTCTTC.

This sequence joins TRBV5-1 and TRBJ1-1, with 7 bases matching TRBD1. The V segment lost 0 bases and the J segment 4 bases; nucleotides outside the gene matches: 9. Germline-derived CDR1 and CDR2 are SGHRS and YFSETQ. This CDR3 comprises 16 residues. In DNA form, the CDR3 reads TGCGCCAGCAGCTTGGATTTCGCGACAGGGTGCACTGAAGCTTTCTTT. It codes for CASSLDFATGCTEAFF.

This clonotype has more than one count but fewer than ten. DNA of the CDR3: TGTGCCAGCAGCCAAGAGGGCCGACTACCGAACACTGAAGCTTTCTTT. Amino acids: CASSQEGRLPNTEAFF. This sequence joins TRBV3-1 and TRBJ1-1; D gene ambiguous. V lost 0 bases to trimming and J lost 1 base, with 12 bases between them. This CDR3 has 16 amino acids. Germline CDR1 LGHDT, CDR2 YNNKEL (reference sequence).

This clonotype was seen more than once but under ten times. The chain employs TRBV25-1 and TRBJ1-1; 8 positions agree with TRBD1. Germline-derived CDR1 and CDR2 are MGHDK and SYGVNS. The CDR3 extends over 16 amino acids. The V segment lost 4 bases and the J segment 2 bases; nucleotides outside the gene matches: 9. The CDR3 DNA reads TGTGCCAGCAGTGGCCGGACAGGGTCCCTTAACACTGAAGCTTTCTTT. It translates to CASSGRTGSLNTEAFF.

The chain joins TRBV3-1 to TRBJ1-1; D is perhaps TRBD1 (5 bases). Germline CDR1 and CDR2: LGHDT and YNNKEL (reference sequence). This CDR3 has 14 residues. Trimming cost V 4 bases and J 4 bases, with 13 bases left between them. CDR3 in DNA: TGTGCCAGCAGCCCCGGGGGTGACAGCACTGAAGCTTTCTTT. Translating gives CASSPGGDSTEAFF.

V is TRBV6-6 and J is TRBJ1-6, with 9 bases identical to TRBD1. Germline CDR1 reads MNHNY; CDR2 reads SVGAGI (reference sequence). Trimming cost V 7 bases and J 10 bases; bases outside gene matches: 11. The CDR3 extends over 15 amino acids. For the CDR3, the DNA is TGTGCCAGCAAAGAAGGGACAGGGTGGTTCTCACCCCTCCACTTT. Its translation: CASKEGTGWFSPLHF.

The table lists this clonotype with a few counts. CDR3 DNA: TGTGCCAGCAGCGCTGACAGGAACTATGGCTACACCTTC. This codes for CASSADRNYGYTF. The chain combines TRBV7-3 with TRBJ1-2; D is possibly TRBD1 (6 bases). Between the trimmed V and J ends, which lost 5 bases and 2 bases, there was a span of 9 bases. CDR1 is SGHTA, CDR2 FQGTGA, per germline. The CDR3 is 13 amino acids.

This clonotype was picked up a small number of times. V gene TRBV6-5 combines with J gene TRBJ1-1, with a possible D match to TRBD1 (5 bases). Per the germline V gene, CDR1 is MNHEY and CDR2 is SVGAGI. The CDR3 sequence is 15 residues long. Deletions cut 2 bases from V and 1 base from J, with 11 bases between. The CDR3 region has the DNA TGTGCCAGCAGTTACGGACCGGGACCGAACACTGAAGCTTTCTTT. Protein sequence: CASSYGPGPNTEAFF.

The V and J genes are TRBV4-1 and TRBJ1-5, with TRBD1 identical over 11 bases. This CDR3 is 16 amino acids long. V dropped 4 bases and J dropped 2; count of bases not matched to a gene: 4. The germline V gene encodes CDR1 MGHRA and CDR2 YSYEKL. The CDR3, as DNA: TGCGCCAGCAGCCCGGACAGGGGGCGACGCAATCAGCCCCAGCATTTT. This gives the protein CASSPDRGRRNQPQHF.

The gene calls are TRBV28 and TRBJ2-2; no firm D call. CDR3 length equals 15 residues. The V gene lost 5 bases and the J gene lost 5 bases, with 15 bases spanning the gap. The germline V gene encodes CDR1 MDHEN and CDR2 SYDVKM. CDR3: CASSPGPGGTGELFF. The CDR3 DNA reads TGTGCCAGCAGTCCCGGACCCGGTGGGACCGGGGAGCTGTTTTTT.

Note on this clonotype: The junction departs from germline at one end; a sequencing error may be responsible. This chain joins TRBV10-3 and TRBJ1-2; D remains unclear. Germline V gene data show CDR1 as ENHRY and CDR2 as SYGVKD. This CDR3 comprises 14 residues. The CDR3: CATSESTFNYGYTF. Written as DNA, the CDR3 is TGTGCCACCAGTGAGTCGACCTTTAACTATGGCTACACCTTC.

This clonotype was detected a few times. The chain carries TRBV6-5 and TRBJ1-1; possible D gene TRBD1, 5 bases. With 5 bases removed from V and 3 bases from J, the gap between germline ends came to 10 bases. CDR1 MNHEY and CDR2 SVGAGI come from the germline V gene. CDR3 length equals 13 residues. In nucleotides, the CDR3 is TGTGCCAGCAGTAGGACAATGGACACTGAAGCTTTCTTT. It encodes CASSRTMDTEAFF.

For the CDR3, the DNA is TGTGCCAGCAGATTTTCCGGGAAGGAGGCTTTCTTT. Its translation is CASRFSGKEAFF. The gene calls are TRBV27 and TRBJ1-1; D is uncertain. Looked up from germline, CDR1 is MNHEY and CDR2 is SMNVEV (reference sequence). The V end lost 6 bases, the J end lost 11 bases, and 16 bases lay between the germline ends. CDR3 length equals 12 residues.

This clonotype occurred a few times. The genes are TRBV10-3 and TRBJ2-7; no clear D gene. V was pared by 0 bases and J by 3 bases, with 3 bases between. The CDR3 contains 12 residues. CDR1 is ENHRY and CDR2 is SYGVKD in the germline V gene. The CDR3 DNA reads TGTGCCATCAGTGAGTCGAGCTACGAGCAGTACTTC. It yields the protein CAISESSYEQYF.

The chain joins TRBV12-3 or TRBV12-4 to TRBJ1-5; D not certain. The V end was cut by 0 bases, the J end by 5 bases, with 11 bases between. CDR3 length: 15 amino acids. The CDR3: CASSLALTPHQPQHF. The DNA for the CDR3 is TGTGCCAGCAGTTTAGCGCTGACACCCCATCAGCCCCAGCATTTT.

The J gene is TRBJ2-5, the V gene TRBV25-1, with TRBD1 matching over 7 bases. Per the germline V gene, CDR1 is MGHDK and CDR2 is SYGVNS. With V trimmed by 8 bases and J by 1 base, 4 bases remained unmatched. This CDR3 contains 13 residues. In DNA form, the CDR3 reads TGTGCCAGCGGGGACAGAGGCCAAGAGACCCAGTACTTC. Protein product: CASGDRGQETQYF.

This clonotype was picked up a small number of times. J is TRBJ1-2 and V is TRBV15, with D maybe TRBD1 (5 bases). Trimming cost V 0 bases and J 4 bases, with 12 bases left between them. Germline assignment: CDR1 LNHNV and CDR2 YYDKDF (reference sequence). The CDR3 contains 15 residues. CDR3: CATSRDTGWTYGYTF. CDR3 nucleotides: TGTGCCACCAGCAGAGATACAGGATGGACCTATGGCTACACCTTC.

At least ten counts were recorded for this clonotype. V is TRBV27 and J is TRBJ1-1; D is perhaps TRBD1 (5 bases). This CDR3 region has 13 residues. The V gene's germline CDR1 is MNHEY and CDR2 SMNVEV (reference sequence). Trimming left V 9 bases short and J 0 bases short, with 11 bases between. The CDR3, as DNA: TGTGCCAGTTCCGCGGGGGTGAACACTGAAGCTTTCTTT. Protein: CASSAGVNTEAFF.

Turning to this clonotype: At one end, the junction sequence differs from germline, possibly due to a read error. V usage is TRBV7-2 and J usage is TRBJ1-4, with a weak D call TRBD1 (5 bases). Germline-derived CDR1 and CDR2 are SGHTA and FQGNSA. This CDR3 spans 13 amino acids. CDR3 sequence (DNA): TGCGCCAGCAGCTTGGGAGGGGACGAAAAACTGTTTTTT. Amino acid sequence: CASSLGGDEKLFF.

This clonotype was seen a few times. The chain carries TRBV5-1 and TRBJ2-5, with 10 bases matching TRBD2. The CDR3 has 14 amino acids. V trimming: 6 bases; J trimming: 2 bases; junction bases outside the gene matches: 4. CDR1 is SGHRS, CDR2 YFSETQ, per germline. CDR3 region: CASTNSGGQETQYF. The CDR3 region has the DNA TGCGCCAGCACCAATAGCGGGGGGCAAGAGACCCAGTACTTC.

The chain couples TRBV25-1 to TRBJ2-3; 8 bases fit TRBD2. Per the germline V gene, CDR1 is MGHDK and CDR2 is SYGVNS. Trimming cost V 8 bases and J 6 bases; bases outside gene matches: 16. This CDR3 is built from 16 residues. DNA for the CDR3: TGTGCCAGCTCCCCTCTTAAGACTAGCGTAGTTGATACGCAGTATTTT. This encodes CASSPLKTSVVDTQYF.

The V gene is TRBV9, the J gene TRBJ1-3, with TRBD1 identical over 10 bases. The V segment lost 4 bases and the J segment 2 bases; nucleotides outside the gene matches: 12. CDR1 SGDLS and CDR2 YYNGEE come from the germline V gene. The CDR3 covers 18 residues. The CDR3 protein is CASSPPRDRGSTGNTIYF. The DNA for the CDR3 is TGTGCCAGCAGCCCCCCACGGGACAGGGGTTCAACTGGAAACACCATATATTTT.

This clonotype was seen more than once but under ten times. The V call is TRBV12-3 or TRBV12-4, the J call TRBJ1-1; D perhaps matches TRBD1 (5 bases). This CDR3 is built from 12 residues. Trimming took off 6 bases at V and 7 bases at J, with 12 bases between the two ends. The CDR3 sequence: CASSRGGSEAFF. Here the CDR3 DNA reads TGTGCCAGCAGCCGTGGGGGAAGTGAAGCTTTCTTT.